This T cell receptor (beta chain) appears in the sequencing data of a study of blood T cell repertoires in COVID-19 (dated by TCRdb to the early 2020s). Concerning the study at large: Samples from collaborators originated in the United States, Italy and Spain and spanned both the acute and convalescent phases of COVID-19. The samples were drawn from two sources: the first 160 participants of the ongoing ImmuneRACE study, and 950 to 1,500 subjects contributed by 6 global collaborators. The repertoires were released in a freely available public database intended as a resource for research on the immune response to SARS-CoV-2. The material from the prospective study consisted of cDNA or gDNA derived from T cells, B-cell-depleted T cells, or PBMCs. HLA class I and class II types, where available, came from metadata supplied by the sample provider rather than from assay-based typing. Deeply sampled blood TCRbeta repertoires from subjects exposed to, actively infected with, or recovered from COVID-19 were included in the dataset. Nearly every sample came with metadata listing a de-identified subject ID, COVID-19 status, age in years and sex.

What the work shows at the level of the full study, not this receptor alone: The quantity of clinical and demographic metadata differed by source and by participant and was supplied without curation.

TCRbeta CDR3 regions were amplified from genomic DNA using the immunoSEQ Assay, a bias-controlled multiplex PCR. Processing in the source paper ran as follows. Nucleated cell counts per sample were estimated from amplification of reference gene primers within the assay. To quantify the absolute abundance of each unique TCRbeta CDR3 rearrangement, sequence reads were collapsed and filtered. Productive Simpson clonality was computed per sample as the square root of Simpson's diversity index over productive rearrangements. TCRdb limited this immuneACCESS table to in-frame rearrangements with V and J called. A share of clones is missing; checked studies link under half to unresolved V genes, and the rest is unexplained. V and J calls and clone size are as listed in that table; D and trimming were resolved from the DNA. The sample table holds approximately 300,000 clones, of which roughly 90% were seen once. Clones ranked in the top ten supply more than 0.75% of the sample.

Each collaborating institution followed its own protocols to collect whole blood in K2EDTA tubes. For TCRbeta analysis, collaborators shipped samples as frozen whole blood, isolated PBMCs, or DNA extracted from either of those sample types. Comments on this clone: The target of this receptor is not known. The record has no base qualities; no much larger clone is one base away.

Unmatched junction bases come to 5, with V trimmed by 11 bases and J by 5 bases. The germline V gene gives CDR1 as MDHEN and CDR2 as SYDVKM. Spanning cysteine to phenylalanine, the CDR3 consists of 13 amino acids. Only the CDR3 DNA stays, 39 bases, in frame from base 1. The chain employs TRBV28 and TRBJ2-3, with 12 bases in between that match TRBD1. The source of this sequence is a young man with acute or convalescent COVID-19. Sequencing was performed on peripheral blood. The CDR3 corresponds to CAAGQGARDTQYF. The DNA sequence is given as TGTGCCGCGGGACAGGGGGCAAGAGATACGCAGTATTTT.